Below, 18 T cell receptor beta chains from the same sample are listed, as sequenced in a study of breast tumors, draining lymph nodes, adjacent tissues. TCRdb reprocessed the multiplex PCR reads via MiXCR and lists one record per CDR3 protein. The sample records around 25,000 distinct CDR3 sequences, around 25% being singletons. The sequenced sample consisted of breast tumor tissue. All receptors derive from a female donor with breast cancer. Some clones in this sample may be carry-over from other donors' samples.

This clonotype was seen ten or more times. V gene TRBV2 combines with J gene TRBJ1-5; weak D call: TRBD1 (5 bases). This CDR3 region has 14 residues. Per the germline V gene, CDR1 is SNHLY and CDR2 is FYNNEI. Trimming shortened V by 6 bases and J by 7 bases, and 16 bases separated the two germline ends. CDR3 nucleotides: TGTGCCAGCAGGGGCCAGGGTCTCCGGCAGCCCCAGCATTTT. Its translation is CASRGQGLRQPQHF.

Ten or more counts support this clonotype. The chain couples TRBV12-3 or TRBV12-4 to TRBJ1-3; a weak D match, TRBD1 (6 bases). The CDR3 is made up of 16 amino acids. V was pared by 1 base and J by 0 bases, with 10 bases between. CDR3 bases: TGTGCCAGCAGTTTAGGGACAGTCCTCTCTGGAAACACCATATATTTT. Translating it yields CASSLGTVLSGNTIYF.

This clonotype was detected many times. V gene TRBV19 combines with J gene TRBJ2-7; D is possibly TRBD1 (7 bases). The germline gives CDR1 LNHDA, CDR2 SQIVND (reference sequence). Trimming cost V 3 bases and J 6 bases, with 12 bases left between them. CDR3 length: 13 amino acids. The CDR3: CASSIGQGGEQYF. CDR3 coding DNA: TGTGCCAGTAGTATCGGTCAGGGGGGCGAGCAGTACTTC. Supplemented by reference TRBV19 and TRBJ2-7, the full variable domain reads DGGITQSPKYLFRKEGQNVTLSCEQNLNHDAMYWYRQDPGQGLRLIYYSQIVNDFQKGDIAEGYSVSREKKESFPLTVTSAQKNPTAFYLCASSIGQGGEQYFGPGTRLTVT.

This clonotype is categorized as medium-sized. CDR3 bases: TGCGCCAGCAGCTGGGGCCCGGGACTAGAAGGCAATGAGCAGTTCTTC. Translation: CASSWGPGLEGNEQFF. This rearrangement joins TRBV5-1 to TRBJ2-1; 8 bases align to TRBD2. The V gene end was trimmed by 3 bases and the J gene end by 6 bases; junction bases not matched to a gene: 11. The CDR3 is 16 amino acids. CDR1 and CDR2 (germline): SGHRS, YFSETQ.

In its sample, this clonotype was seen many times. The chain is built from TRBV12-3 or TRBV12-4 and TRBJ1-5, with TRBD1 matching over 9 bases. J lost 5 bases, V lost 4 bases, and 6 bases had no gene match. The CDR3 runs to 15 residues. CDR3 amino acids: CASSSGTGIYQPQHF. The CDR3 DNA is TGTGCCAGCAGTTCCGGGACAGGGATCTATCAGCCCCAGCATTTT.

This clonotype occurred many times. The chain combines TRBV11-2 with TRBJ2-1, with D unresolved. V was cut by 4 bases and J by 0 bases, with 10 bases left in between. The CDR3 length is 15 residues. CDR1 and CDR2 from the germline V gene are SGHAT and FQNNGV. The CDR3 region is CASSSPTDSYNEQFF. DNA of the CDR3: TGTGCCAGCAGCTCACCCACCGACTCCTACAATGAGCAGTTCTTC.

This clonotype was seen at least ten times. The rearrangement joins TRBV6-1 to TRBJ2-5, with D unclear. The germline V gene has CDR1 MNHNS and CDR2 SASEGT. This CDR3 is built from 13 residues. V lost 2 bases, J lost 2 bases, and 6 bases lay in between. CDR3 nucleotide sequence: TGTGCCAGCAGTGAACAGAAGCAAGAGACCCAGTACTTC. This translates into CASSEQKQETQYF.

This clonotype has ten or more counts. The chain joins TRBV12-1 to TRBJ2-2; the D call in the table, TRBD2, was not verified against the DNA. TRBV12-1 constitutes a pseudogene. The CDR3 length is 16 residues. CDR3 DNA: TGTGCCAGCAGCTGGGGGACTAGTCCGGGCCCCGGGGAGCTGTTTTTT. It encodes CASSWGTSPGPGELFF.

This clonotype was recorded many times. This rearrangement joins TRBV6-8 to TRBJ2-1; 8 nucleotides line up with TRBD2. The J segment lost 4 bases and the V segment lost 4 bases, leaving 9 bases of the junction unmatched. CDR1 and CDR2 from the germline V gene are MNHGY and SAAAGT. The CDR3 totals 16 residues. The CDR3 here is CASSCYGLADYNEQFF. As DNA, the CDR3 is TGTGCCAGCAGTTGCTACGGACTAGCCGATTACAATGAGCAGTTCTTC.

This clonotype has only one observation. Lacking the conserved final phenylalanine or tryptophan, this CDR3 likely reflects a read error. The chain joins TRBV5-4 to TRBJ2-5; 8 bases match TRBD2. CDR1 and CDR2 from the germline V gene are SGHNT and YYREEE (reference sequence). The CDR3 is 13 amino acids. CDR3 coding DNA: TGTGCCAGCAGCTTTAGACAGCGGGAGACGCAGTACCTC. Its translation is CASSFRQRETQYL.

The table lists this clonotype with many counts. CDR3 region: CASSQSTGGRSPLHF. CDR3 coding DNA: TGTGCCAGCAGCCAGTCGACAGGGGGCAGGTCACCCCTCCACTTT. The chain joins TRBV14 to TRBJ1-6, with TRBD1 matching over 10 bases. Germline trimming cut 3 bases from V and 10 bases from J; bases unmatched to any gene: 6. Germline lookup yields CDR1 SGHDN and CDR2 FVKESK. This CDR3 is built from 15 residues.

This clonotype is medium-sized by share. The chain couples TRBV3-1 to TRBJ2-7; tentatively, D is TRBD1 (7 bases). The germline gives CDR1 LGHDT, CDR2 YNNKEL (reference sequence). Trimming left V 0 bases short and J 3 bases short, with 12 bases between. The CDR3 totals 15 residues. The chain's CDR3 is CASSQDQGGRYEQYF. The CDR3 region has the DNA TGTGCCAGCAGCCAAGATCAGGGGGGTCGCTACGAGCAGTACTTC.

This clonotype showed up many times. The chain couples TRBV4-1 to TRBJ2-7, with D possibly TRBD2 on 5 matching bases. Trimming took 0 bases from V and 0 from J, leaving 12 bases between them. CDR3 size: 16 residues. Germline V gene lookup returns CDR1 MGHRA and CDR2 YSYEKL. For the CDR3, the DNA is TGCGCCAGCAGCCAAGATGCAACCCGGGGCTCCTACGAGCAGTACTTC. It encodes CASSQDATRGSYEQYF.

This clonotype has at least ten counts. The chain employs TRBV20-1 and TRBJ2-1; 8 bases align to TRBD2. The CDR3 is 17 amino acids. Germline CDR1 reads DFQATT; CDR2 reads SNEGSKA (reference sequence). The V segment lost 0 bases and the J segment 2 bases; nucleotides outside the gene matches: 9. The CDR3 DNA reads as TGCAGTGCTAGAGATGGGGGGGGACTAGGGGCCTACAATGAGCAGTTCTTC. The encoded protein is CSARDGGGLGAYNEQFF.

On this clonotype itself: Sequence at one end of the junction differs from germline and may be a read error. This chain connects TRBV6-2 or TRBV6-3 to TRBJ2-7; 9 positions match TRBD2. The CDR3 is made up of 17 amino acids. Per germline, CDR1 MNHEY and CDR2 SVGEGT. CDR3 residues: CASSHTPPGTSTYEQCF. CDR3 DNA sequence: TGCGCCAGCAGCCACACTCCTCCTGGGACTAGCACCTACGAGCAGTGCTTC.

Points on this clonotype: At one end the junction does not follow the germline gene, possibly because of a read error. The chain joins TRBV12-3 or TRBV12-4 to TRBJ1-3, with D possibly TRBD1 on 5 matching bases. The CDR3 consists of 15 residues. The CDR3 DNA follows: TGTGACAGCAGTTTAATCGCAGGGTCTGGAAACGCCATATATTTT. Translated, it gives CDSSLIAGSGNAIYF.

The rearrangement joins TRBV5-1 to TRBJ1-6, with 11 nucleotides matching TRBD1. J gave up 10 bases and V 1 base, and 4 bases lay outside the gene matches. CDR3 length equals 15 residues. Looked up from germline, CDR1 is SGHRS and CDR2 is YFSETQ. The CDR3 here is CASSLIGTGGSPLHF. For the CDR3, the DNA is TGCGCCAGCAGCTTGATTGGGACAGGGGGATCACCCCTCCACTTT.

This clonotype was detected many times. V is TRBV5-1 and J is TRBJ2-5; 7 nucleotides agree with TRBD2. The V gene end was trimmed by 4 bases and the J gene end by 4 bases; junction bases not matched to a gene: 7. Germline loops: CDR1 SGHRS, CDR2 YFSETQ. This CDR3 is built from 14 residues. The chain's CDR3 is CASSTRTSVETQYF. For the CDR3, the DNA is TGCGCCAGCAGCACTAGGACTAGTGTAGAGACCCAGTACTTC.